This T cell receptor (beta chain) was found in a study of response to subunit inactivated influenza vaccine (dated by TCRdb to the late 2010s). Regarding the research as a whole: The study used deep quantitative T cell receptor repertoire profiling to track responses to a trivalent subunit inactivated influenza vaccine. Points the paper makes about the study in general: The authors suggested that each seasonal influenza vaccination may recruit only a limited number of new T cells.

A few counts support this clonotype. Its antigen is still unknown. No base quality values were provided; no much bigger clone lies one nucleotide off. Library prep was done by RT-PCR. The sequencer listed for this sample is Illumina HiSeq 2500. TCRdb redid the processing of the public reads, applying fastp at Q25 and MiXCR, and retained in-frame beta chains. Every entry covers one CDR3 protein and lists the most common genes and DNA from its rows. Present in this sample are 550,000 to 600,000 distinct CDR3 sequences, approximately 12% of which were seen just once. The ten most abundant clones make up about 9.4% of the sample. The starting material was PBMCs from blood, obtained on the day of vaccination. The clonotype was recovered from a man over 45 who received an inactivated influenza vaccine. Donor details come from another sample of the same person, matched by shared clones.

The DNA is TGCGCCAGCAGCTTGGATGCCGGACGAAGCACAGATACGCAGTATTTT. The resulting protein is CASSLDAGRSTDTQYF. The rearrangement combines TRBV5-1 with TRBJ2-3, with the D gene not confidently named. Taken from cysteine to phenylalanine, the CDR3 has 16 residues. The sequence is cut down to CDR3 DNA, 48 bases in frame from base 1. Relative to germline, V is 0 bases shorter and J is 0 bases shorter, with 11 bases between their ends. The germline V gene specifies SGHRS as CDR1 and YFSETQ as CDR2.